The 25 T cell receptor beta chains below come from one sample, sequenced in a study of metastatic and nonmetastatic thyroid tumors. None of the patients had undergone any treatment ahead of thyroid surgery. With MiXCR, TCRdb called clones anew from the PCR reads. The sample contains approximately 39,000 clones, less than 25% of which appear only once. Sequencing input: blood. The receptor set was obtained from a female donor with papillary thyroid cancer or a benign thyroid nodule (not recorded which). Some clones in this sample may be carry-over from other donors' samples.

This clone was counted many times. The chain combines TRBV12-3 or TRBV12-4 with TRBJ2-6; TRBD1 matches 8 bases. V shed 1 base and J 1 base; nucleotides not matched to a gene: 3. The CDR3 is 17 amino acids. The CDR3 reads CASSLEDRGSGANVLTF. The DNA of the CDR3 is TGTGCCAGCAGTTTAGAAGACAGGGGATCTGGGGCCAACGTCCTGACTTTC.

This clone came up a few times. The rearrangement joins TRBV4-1 to TRBJ1-2, with D maybe TRBD1 (5 bases). Looked up from germline, CDR1 is MGHRA and CDR2 is YSYEKL. Between the trimmed V and J ends, which lost 4 bases and 4 bases, there was a span of 16 bases. The CDR3 totals 15 residues. CDR3 residues: CASSLTGGDPYGYTF. CDR3 DNA sequence: TGCGCCAGCAGCCTGACGGGGGGGGATCCCTATGGCTACACCTTC.

V is TRBV10-3 and J is TRBJ1-2, with D perhaps TRBD1 (5 bases). CDR3 length equals 17 residues. Trimming removed 0 bases from V and 8 bases from J, with 22 bases in between. Germline CDR1 and CDR2: ENHRY and SYGVKD. CDR3 nucleotides: TGTGCCATCAGTGAGTCCGCCCGCGCCGTCTCCTCAGGGGGCTACACCTTC. Its protein is CAISESARAVSSGGYTF.

This clone was counted many times. The rearrangement uses TRBV6-1 and TRBJ2-5; weak D call: TRBD2 (6 bases). The germline V gene encodes CDR1 MNHNS and CDR2 SASEGT. This CDR3 is 13 amino acids long. Trimming shortened V by 8 bases and J by 1 base, and 11 bases separated the two germline ends. CDR3 nucleotide sequence: TGTGCCAGCTGGGAGGACTTCCAAGAGACCCAGTACTTC. Translating gives CASWEDFQETQYF.

This sequence joins TRBV11-2 and TRBJ2-7; D possibly matches TRBD1 or TRBD2 (5 bases each). Between the trimmed V and J ends, which lost 5 bases and 2 bases, there was a span of 16 bases. The CDR3 loop spans 15 amino acids. Per germline, CDR1 SGHAT and CDR2 FQNNGV. CDR3 residues: CASSQEVGRAYEQYF. As DNA, the CDR3 is TGTGCCAGCAGCCAAGAAGTGGGACGCGCCTACGAGCAGTACTTC. Looking up the rest from reference TRBV11-2 and TRBJ2-7 gives the full variable domain: EAGVAQSPRYKIIEKRQSVAFWCNPISGHATLYWYQQILGQGPKLLIQFQNNGVVDDSQLPKDRFSAERLKGVDSTLKIQPAKLEDSAVYLCASSQEVGRAYEQYFGPGTRLTVT.

In regard to this clone: A read error may account for a junction end that differs from germline. The rearrangement uses TRBV2 and TRBJ1-2, with 7 bases that match TRBD1. The CDR3 covers 14 residues. CDR1 and CDR2 from the germline V gene are SNHLY and FYNNEI. In DNA form, the CDR3 reads TGTGCCAGCACTCCGACAGGGAGAGGTCGTGGCTACACATTC. Translating gives CASTPTGRGRGYTF.

This clone was seen only a few times. The genes are TRBV2 and TRBJ2-3; perhaps TRBD2 as D (6 bases). Germline V CDR1 and CDR2: SNHLY, FYNNEI. The germline V and J ends were trimmed by 6 bases and 7 bases, with 11 bases remaining between them. The CDR3 is made up of 12 amino acids. DNA for the CDR3: TGTGCCAGCAGGGAGGAGGGTTATACGCAGTATTTT. This encodes CASREEGYTQYF. Complete variable domain (other parts from reference TRBV2 and TRBJ2-3): EPEVTQTPSHQVTQMGQEVILRCVPISNHLYFYWYRQILGQKVEFLVSFYNNEISEKSEIFDDQFSVERPDGSNFTLKIRSTKLEDSAMYFCASREEGYTQYFGPGTRLTVL.

Comments on this clone: This sequence may be a read error, since a much larger clone differs from it by one base. V and J are TRBV9 and TRBJ2-1, with TRBD2 matching 13 bases. The trim removed 4 bases at V and 11 bases at J, leaving 6 bases unmatched. The CDR3 length is 14 residues. Germline V gene sequence: CDR1 SGDLS, CDR2 YYNGEE. The CDR3 here is CASSLGGTSGKQFF. The CDR3, as DNA: TGTGCCAGCAGCTTAGGGGGGACTAGCGGGAAGCAGTTCTTC. Filled out from reference TRBV9 and TRBJ2-1, the complete variable domain reads DSGVTQTPKHLITATGQRVTLRCSPRSGDLSVYWYQQSLDQGLQFLIQYYNGEERAKGNILERFSAQQFPDLHSELNLSSLELGDSALYFCASSLGGTSGKQFFGPGTRLTVL.

The rearrangement links TRBV11-3 to TRBJ2-5; D remains ambiguous. The CDR3 totals 14 residues. Germline CDR1 SGHNT, CDR2 YENEEA. Trimming removed 5 bases from V and 1 base from J, with 11 bases in between. The CDR3 sequence: CASSSTIVQETQYF. For the CDR3, the DNA is TGTGCCAGCAGCAGCACTATCGTCCAAGAGACCCAGTACTTC.

Comments on this clone: A read error may explain this, as a much larger clone is one base away. The V call is TRBV5-1, the J call TRBJ2-2; D unresolved. The V gene lost 1 base and the J gene lost 7 bases, with 8 bases spanning the gap. CDR3 length: 13 residues. From germline, CDR1 is SGHRS and CDR2 YFSETQ. The CDR3 region is CASSLFVIGELFF. The CDR3 DNA reads as TGCGCCAGCAGCTTGTTTGTCATCGGGGAGCTGTTTTTT.

This clone was recorded many times. Additional DNA sequences in this sample encode the identical CDR3. The V gene is TRBV12-3 or TRBV12-4, the J gene TRBJ1-6, with D unclear. Trimming removed 1 base at V and 8 bases at J, with 9 bases between. The CDR3 covers 14 residues. The CDR3 sequence is CASSLDGGDSPLHF. The CDR3 nucleotides are TGTGCCAGCAGTTTAGACGGCGGGGATTCACCCCTCCACTTT.

This clone was seen at least ten times. DNA for the CDR3: TGTGCCACCACAGGGACTAGCGGGATTGGTGAGCAGTTCTTC. Amino acids: CATTGTSGIGEQFF. This chain links TRBV2 with TRBJ2-1; 13 bases align to TRBD2. V gave up 10 bases and J gave up 9 bases; unmatched junction bases: 9. Germline V CDR1 and CDR2: SNHLY, FYNNEI. CDR3 length: 14 residues. Full variable domain (missing parts from reference TRBV2 and TRBJ2-1): EPEVTQTPSHQVTQMGQEVILRCVPISNHLYFYWYRQILGQKVEFLVSFYNNEISEKSEIFDDQFSVERPDGSNFTLKIRSTKLEDSAMYFCATTGTSGIGEQFFGPGTRLTVL.

This clone showed up many times. The V gene is TRBV29-1, the J gene TRBJ2-4; possibly TRBD1 for D (6 bases). Looked up from germline, CDR1 is SQVTM and CDR2 is ANQGSEA. V shed 4 bases and J shed 8 bases, with 12 bases lying between them. The CDR3 runs to 12 residues. The chain's CDR3 is CSVGIAGDIQYF. The CDR3 nucleotides are TGCAGCGTTGGGATCGCAGGGGACATTCAGTACTTC. Using reference TRBV29-1 and TRBJ2-4 for the parts outside the CDR3, the full variable domain is SAVISQKPSRDICQRGTSLTIQCQVDSQVTMMFWYRQQPGQSLTLIATANQGSEATYESGFVIDKFPISRPNLTFSTLTVSNMSPEDSSIYLCSVGIAGDIQYFGAGTRLSVL.

At least ten counts were recorded for this clone. This chain uses TRBV12-3 or TRBV12-4 with TRBJ2-1; TRBD2 matches 9 bases. The CDR3 covers 14 residues. With V trimmed by 11 bases and J by 2 bases, 7 bases remained unmatched. Here the CDR3 DNA reads TGTGCCGGATCACTAGCGGGCCCCTACAATGAGCAGTTCTTC. This gives the protein CAGSLAGPYNEQFF.

This clone is termed medium-sized. The chain employs TRBV6-5 and TRBJ2-1, with 7 bases matching TRBD2. The CDR3 runs 15 residues. V dropped 2 bases and J dropped 4; count of bases not matched to a gene: 5. Germline loops: CDR1 MNHEY, CDR2 SVGAGI. This CDR3 is CASSYGAGSYNEQFF. CDR3 DNA: TGTGCCAGCAGTTACGGAGCGGGATCGTACAATGAGCAGTTCTTC.

In its sample, this clone ranks as medium-sized (0.01 to 0.1%). In the same sample, other DNA sequences code for this CDR3. V and J are TRBV10-2 and TRBJ2-7, with 8 positions matching TRBD1. The CDR3 totals 13 residues. The ends lost 6 bases at V and 5 bases at J; junction bases unmatched: 6. The germline V gene encodes CDR1 WSHSY and CDR2 SAAADI. In DNA form, the CDR3 reads TGCGCCAGCAGCAGGACAGGGTTCGACGAGCAGTACTTC. Translation: CASSRTGFDEQYF.

This clone has ten or more counts. The V call is TRBV4-1, the J call TRBJ1-5; TRBD1 matches 9 bases. The CDR3 is 16 residues long. The J segment lost 3 bases and the V segment lost 4 bases, leaving 7 bases of the junction unmatched. The V gene's germline CDR1 is MGHRA and CDR2 YSYEKL. The CDR3 region is CASSLTTGGFNQPQHF. CDR3 coding DNA: TGCGCCAGCAGCCTAACAACAGGGGGCTTCAATCAGCCCCAGCATTTT.

This clone was counted ten times or more. The gene calls are TRBV5-1 and TRBJ2-1; TRBD2 agrees at 9 bases. V lost 4 bases, J lost 9 bases, and 5 bases stayed unmatched. Germline CDR1 is SGHRS and CDR2 is YFSETQ. The CDR3 has 13 amino acids. Here the CDR3 DNA reads TGCGCCAGCAGCCCGGGACTAGCAGCTGAGCAGTTCTTC. Amino acids: CASSPGLAAEQFF.

In this sample, this clone turned up many times. This sequence joins TRBV27 and TRBJ2-6; D is unclear. V was shortened by 6 bases and J by 0 bases, with 9 bases between the two germline ends. The length of the CDR3 is 15 residues. Germline V gives CDR1 MNHEY, CDR2 SMNVEV (reference sequence). CDR3: CASSPLSSGANVLTF. CDR3 coding DNA: TGTGCCAGCAGCCCCCTGAGCTCTGGGGCCAACGTCCTGACTTTC. Variable domain in full (rest from reference TRBV27 and TRBJ2-6): EAQVTQNPRYLITVTGKKLTVTCSQNMNHEYMSWYRQDPGLGLRQIYYSMNVEVTDKGDVPEGYKVSRKEKRNFPLILESPSPNQTSLYFCASSPLSSGANVLTFGAGSRLTVL.

This clone was detected only a few times. The CDR3 ends on some other residue instead of the conserved phenylalanine or tryptophan, so this is likely a read error. The chain combines TRBV28 with TRBJ2-1; TRBD2 agrees at 11 bases. Germline loops: CDR1 MDHEN, CDR2 SYDVKM. The CDR3 consists of 16 residues. V lost 5 bases and J lost 3; bases outside the gene matches: 6. CDR3 DNA: TGTGCCAGCAGTACCGGGACTAGCGGTGTCTACAATGAGCAGTTCTTA. This sequence encodes CASSTGTSGVYNEQFL.

Worth noting for this clone: Additional DNA sequences in this sample encode the identical CDR3. The chain uses TRBV24-1 and TRBJ2-3; the D gene is possibly TRBD2 (5 bases). The germline V gene has CDR1 KGHDR and CDR2 SFDVKD. This CDR3 has 16 residues. The ends were cut back, 7 bases at V and 2 bases at J, with 18 bases in the middle. As DNA, the CDR3 is TGTGCCACCAGGGGTCGGAGCGGAGACATCACAGATACGCAGTATTTT. Translation: CATRGRSGDITDTQYF.

This clone was seen a handful of times. The conserved phenylalanine or tryptophan is not found at the CDR3 terminus, so this likely reflects a read error. V usage is TRBV6-2 or TRBV6-3 and J usage is TRBJ2-3, with 9 bases lining up with TRBD2. J was trimmed by 4 bases and V by 6 bases; bases with no gene match: 8. Germline V gene sequence: CDR1 MNHEY, CDR2 SVGEGT. The CDR3 has 15 amino acids. The DNA for the CDR3 is TGTGCCAGCAGCGATACCTTAGCGGGAGCAGATACGCAGTATCTT. This encodes CASSDTLAGADTQYL.

This clone has ten or more counts. The rearrangement joins TRBV2 to TRBJ2-1; the match to TRBD2 covers 7 bases. The V gene end was trimmed by 2 bases and the J gene end by 1 base; junction bases not matched to a gene: 8. The CDR3 sequence is 17 residues long. Looked up from germline, CDR1 is SNHLY and CDR2 is FYNNEI. CDR3 coding DNA: TGTGCCAGCAGTGAATTCGGGGGAGGGGAATCCTACAATGAGCAGTTCTTC. It yields the protein CASSEFGGGESYNEQFF.

This clone was seen a few times. With a much larger clone just one base away, this may be a read error. The gene calls are TRBV5-4 and TRBJ1-1, with D possibly matching TRBD1 (5 bases). From germline, CDR1 is SGHNT and CDR2 YYREEE (reference sequence). The CDR3 contains 16 residues. The CDR3 DNA reads as TGTGCCAGCAGGCGCCTTCAAGGGACGGAGAACACTGGAGCTTTCTTT. Its translation is CASRRLQGTENTGAFF.

About this clone: The junction and the germline gene differ at one end; a read error may be behind it. V usage is TRBV6-2 or TRBV6-3 and J usage is TRBJ2-1; 7 bases match TRBD2. The CDR3 runs 15 residues. CDR1 MNHEY and CDR2 SVGEGT come from the germline V gene. The CDR3 DNA reads TGCGCCAGCAGTTACACGGCTAGCGCGTGGGGGGGGCAGTTCTTC. It specifies CASSYTASAWGGQFF.